This is a list of T cell receptor beta chains from one sample in a study of shared clonotypes between healthy human individuals. TCRdb's table, derived via immunoSEQ multiplex PCR, lists solely in-frame clones and lacks some. This sample has roughly 850,000 clones, with 90% to 98% found just once. The sample was naive CD8+ T cells sorted from blood. These TCRs come from a man aged 25 to 40 in good health. Each CDR3 is given without its conserved first and last residue.

12 TRBJ2-7 TRBV4-1 ASSQDWGSLEQY
14 TRBJ1-2 TRBV19 ASSIGQATLNYGYT
14 TRBJ2-1 TRBV27 ASSYSGRVRNNEQF
15 TRBJ2-1 TRBV10-3 AISEQGTRSTNNEQF
9 TRBJ1-2 TRBV2 ASWTGVDYT
12 TRBJ2-3 TRBV28 ATRLAGDTDTQY
12 TRBJ2-3 TRBV7-9 ASSLGAEEDTQY
15 TRBJ2-7 TRBV2 ATSPNPWDRGSNEQY
11 TRBJ1-1 TRBV7-8 ASSPGGGTEAF
13 TRBJ2-1 TRBV27 ASSLWVRAYNEQF
11 TRBJ2-1 TRBV7-6 ASSSVSYNEQF
11 TRBJ2-3 TRBV7-3 ASSFADTDTQY
13 TRBJ2-7 TRBV6-5 ASSLPGAQRYEQY
9 TRBJ1-2 TRBV12-5 ASADSYGYT
13 TRBJ2-7 TRBV2 ASSNPGQGPYEQY
18 TRBJ1-5 TRBV4-1 ASSQGGPDGTGFGNQPQH
12 TRBJ2-7 TRBV27 ASSLAGTIREQY
12 TRBJ2-7 TRBV7-3 ASSRDSVLYEQY
15 TRBJ2-1 TRBV4-3 ASSQERDRVTYNEQF
13 TRBJ2-3 TRBV11-3 ASSGSDKDTDTQY
15 TRBJ2-7 TRBV27 ASSPQGLAGVTREQY
10 TRBJ1-1 TRBV5-4 ASSLNAIEAF